This TCR beta chain is from a study of blood T cells in healthy people across ages. Study-level points and caveats: Compared with aged donors, long-lived donors showed fewer expanded clones, suggesting selection.

Each donor gave roughly 9.8 milliliters of peripheral blood. Every sample yielded at least 6 million isolated PBMCs. The table lists this clonotype with a few counts. Its antigen remains unidentified. The CDR3 has 15 residues. The germline V gene has CDR1 KGHDR and CDR2 SFDVKD. V lost 3 bases and J lost 0, with 9 bases in between. Primed by a sample-barcoded 5' primer and a J-beta primer mix, a second PCR proceeded for roughly 6 to 12 cycles. TCRdb called the 5' RACE reads again in MiXCR, with one record for every CDR3 protein. The sample has about 1,000,000 distinct CDR3 sequences, 35% to 55% seen once; the top ten hold 15% to 20%.

The chain couples TRBV24-1 to TRBJ2-3; D not certain. Sequenced input: blood. The receptor was isolated from a woman aged 60 to 75 in good health. The CDR3 nucleotides are TGTGCCACCAGTGATCGTAGATCTAGCACAGATACGCAGTATTTT. This gives the protein CATSDRRSSTDTQYF.